This TCR beta chain came from a study of T cells after yellow fever vaccination. The study, taken as a whole, reports: Just a small share of clonotypes turned up in the CD4 compartment as well as the CD8 compartment.

Between the trimmed V and J ends, which lost 3 bases and 4 bases, there was a span of 14 bases. The CDR3 runs to 15 residues. CDR1 and CDR2 from the germline V gene are SGHAT and FQNNGV. This clonotype appeared many times. The antigen is undetermined. From the 5' RACE reads, TCRdb called clonotypes with MiXCR, one entry per CDR3 protein. The sample consists of tens of thousands of distinct CDR3 sequences, approximately 7.4% of them appearing once. The TCR comes from a man aged 25 to 45 who received the YFV17D yellow fever vaccine. The rearrangement links TRBV11-2 to TRBJ2-3; no clear D. The sequenced sample was CD8+ T cells sorted from PBMCs, obtained 15 days after the yellow fever booster vaccination. CDR3 in DNA: TGTGCCAGCAGCTTGGGGTTCGACGGTGCAGATACGCAGTATTTT. It specifies CASSLGFDGADTQYF. The full variable domain, rest sourced from reference TRBV11-2 and TRBJ2-3, is EAGVAQSPRYKIIEKRQSVAFWCNPISGHATLYWYQQILGQGPKLLIQFQNNGVVDDSQLPKDRFSAERLKGVDSTLKIQPAKLEDSAVYLCASSLGFDGADTQYFGPGTRLTVL.